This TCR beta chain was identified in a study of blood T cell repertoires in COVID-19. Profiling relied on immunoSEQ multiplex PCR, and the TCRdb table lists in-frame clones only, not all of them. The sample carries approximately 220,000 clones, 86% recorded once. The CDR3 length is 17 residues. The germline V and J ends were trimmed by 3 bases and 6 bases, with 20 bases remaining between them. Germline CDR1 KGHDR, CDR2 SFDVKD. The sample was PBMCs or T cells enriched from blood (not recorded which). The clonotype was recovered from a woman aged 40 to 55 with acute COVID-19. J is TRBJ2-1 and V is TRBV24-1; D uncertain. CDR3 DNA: TGTGCCACCAGTGATCCTACCTTAGCAAGAGGCGGCAATGAGCAGTTCTTC. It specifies CATSDPTLARGGNEQFF.